Described below is a single TCR beta chain sequence and its context. No antigen is known for it. The entry originates in a study of T-cell memory formation after mild COVID-19. Looking at the study overall: There were largely donor-specific TCR clusters. General observations from the study: Prior to infection, memory already included some responding clones, suggesting cross-reactive memory joined. Clones that contracted from day 15 to 85 had balanced CD4/CD8; later expanders were CD4+ biased.

The CDR3 spans 15 residues. Between the trimmed V and J ends, which lost 1 base and 4 bases, there was a span of 13 bases. Germline CDR1 and CDR2: SEHNR and FQNEAQ (reference sequence). From 5'RACE with constant-segment primers came TCR alpha and TCR beta cDNA libraries that carried sample barcodes and UMIs. Using its own MiXCR run on the 5' RACE reads, TCRdb lists one record per CDR3 protein. The table has 200,000 or so distinct CDR3 sequences, 9.5% seen once. Sequencing was done on a sample of PBMCs or a T cell subset sorted from them (not recorded which). The chain uses TRBV7-9 and TRBJ1-1; D uncertain. The sequence came from a man younger than 35 who had mild COVID-19 (a few samples of this study predate the infection). Cell type and time point are not known. The CDR3 reads CASSLEGGPGTEAFF. CDR3 sequence (DNA): TGTGCCAGCAGCTTAGAGGGAGGGCCGGGCACTGAAGCTTTCTTT.